These 20 T cell receptor beta chains were sequenced from one sample in a study of shared clonotypes between healthy human individuals. Only CD45RO-negative cells positively selected for CCR7 counted as naive CD8 cells, so terminally differentiated effector memory CD45RA+ cells were excluded. Libraries were prepared by immunoSEQ multiplex PCR; TCRdb keeps only in-frame clonotypes and omits some of them. The table has 1.5 million to 2.5 million clones, roughly 94% seen once. Sequenced: naive CD8+ T cells sorted from blood. These receptors came from a man between 18 and 35 years old in good health.

As DNA, the CDR3 is TGTGCCTGGAAAGGGACACAATACACCGGGGAGCTGTTTTTT. This codes for CAWKGTQYTGELFF. The chain uses TRBV30 and TRBJ2-2, with D maybe TRBD1 (6 bases). CDR1 is GTSNPN, CDR2 SVGIG, per germline (reference sequence). Trimming cost V 4 bases and J 3 bases, with 12 bases left between them. The CDR3 is made up of 14 amino acids. Combining the CDR3 with reference TRBV30 and TRBJ2-2 gives the whole variable domain SQTIHQWPATLVQPVGSPLSLECTVEGTSNPNLYWYRQAAGRGLQLLFYSVGIGQISSEVPQNLSASRPQDRQFILSSKKLLLSDSGFYLCAWKGTQYTGELFFGEGSRLTVL.

V is TRBV28 and J is TRBJ2-7; either TRBD1 or TRBD2 may supply D (5 bases each). CDR1 and CDR2 (germline): MDHEN, SYDVKM. V was cut by 3 bases and J by 7 bases, with 10 bases left in between. CDR3 length: 12 amino acids. The CDR3 DNA reads TGTGCCAGCAGTTTCTGGGGGAGTGAGCAGTACTTC. This gives the protein CASSFWGSEQYF.

This clone appeared once. The chain employs TRBV15 and TRBJ1-4; D might be TRBD1 (5 bases). Germline CDR1 reads LNHNV; CDR2 reads YYDKDF (reference sequence). Trimming removed 11 bases at V and 7 bases at J, with 14 bases between. This CDR3 has 12 amino acids. The CDR3 nucleotides read TGTGCCGTCGGGGAAAGGGGTGAAAAACTGTTTTTT. It codes for CAVGERGEKLFF.

This clone was recorded once. The chain employs TRBV28 and TRBJ2-1; D not resolved. The length of the CDR3 is 15 residues. The V end lost 7 bases, the J end lost 6 bases, and 19 bases lay between the germline ends. Looked up from germline, CDR1 is MDHEN and CDR2 is SYDVKM. In nucleotides, the CDR3 is TGTGCCAGCACCTCGGAGAGGAGCCTACTCAATGAGCAGTTCTTC. Its translation is CASTSERSLLNEQFF.

The chain carries TRBV27 and TRBJ1-1; D is ambiguous. The CDR3 length is 14 residues. Trimming took 2 bases from V and 2 from J, leaving 9 bases between them. CDR1 is MNHEY and CDR2 is SMNVEV in the germline V gene (reference sequence). CDR3 DNA: TGTGCCAGCAGTTTAGTGGGAACTAACACTGAAGCTTTCTTT. Amino acids: CASSLVGTNTEAFF.

This sequence joins TRBV11-2 and TRBJ1-1; unclear D gene. Germline CDR1 is SGHAT and CDR2 is FQNNGV. Deletions cut 2 bases from V and 11 bases from J, with 12 bases between. This CDR3 has 12 residues. The CDR3 nucleotides are TGTGCCAGCAGCTTATACGTTGATTGGGCTTTCTTT. Its translation: CASSLYVDWAFF.

The chain employs TRBV20-1 and TRBJ2-1; D is possibly TRBD1 or TRBD2 (6 bases each). The V end was cut by 6 bases, the J end by 16 bases, with 10 bases between. Germline CDR1 is DFQATT and CDR2 is SNEGSKA (reference sequence). CDR3 size: 8 residues. The CDR3 spells CSAWGAFF. The CDR3 DNA reads TGCAGTGCCTGGGGGGCATTCTTC.

The chain has TRBV29-1 and TRBJ2-5, with D possibly being TRBD2 (6 bases). CDR1 and CDR2 (germline): SQVTM, ANQGSEA. The V end was cut by 3 bases, the J end by 2 bases, with 10 bases between. CDR3 size: 13 residues. The CDR3 spells CSVEGGRQETQYF. The CDR3 DNA reads TGCAGCGTTGAGGGGGGTCGTCAAGAGACCCAGTACTTC. The whole variable domain, filled in from reference TRBV29-1 and TRBJ2-5, reads SAVISQKPSRDICQRGTSLTIQCQVDSQVTMMFWYRQQPGQSLTLIATANQGSEATYESGFVIDKFPISRPNLTFSTLTVSNMSPEDSSIYLCSVEGGRQETQYFGPGTRLLVL.

V usage is TRBV4-3 and J usage is TRBJ2-7; no clear D gene. Looked up from germline, CDR1 is LGHNA and CDR2 is YSLEER. CDR3 length: 14 residues. Trimming removed 0 bases at V and 4 bases at J, with 10 bases between. In DNA, the CDR3 is TGCGCCAGCAGCCAAGATCTAGAGGAATACGAGCAGTACTTC. This codes for CASSQDLEEYEQYF.

As concerns this clone: Other DNA sequences within the sample encode an identical CDR3. V is TRBV5-1 and J is TRBJ2-7, with D possibly TRBD1 on 5 matching bases. Trimming took 3 bases from V and 4 from J, leaving 11 bases between them. Germline assignment: CDR1 SGHRS and CDR2 YFSETQ. The CDR3 loop spans 13 amino acids. The CDR3 is CASSSQGSYEQYF. The CDR3 DNA reads as TGCGCCAGCAGCTCTCAGGGATCATACGAGCAGTACTTC.

The V call is TRBV13, the J call TRBJ1-4, with a weak D call TRBD1 (6 bases). V was clipped by 3 bases and J by 8 bases, with 10 bases between them. Germline CDR1 and CDR2: PRHDT and FYEKMQ (reference sequence). This CDR3 has 13 residues. The CDR3 protein is CASSLTRGEKLFF. The CDR3 nucleotides read TGTGCCAGCAGCTTGACCAGGGGCGAAAAACTGTTTTTT.

V gene TRBV11-3 combines with J gene TRBJ1-1; D is uncertain. The V gene's germline CDR1 is SGHNT and CDR2 YENEEA. Between the trimmed V and J ends, which lost 5 bases and 0 bases, there was a span of 13 bases. The CDR3 length is 15 residues. The CDR3 region has the DNA TGTGCCAGCAGCCGGATAGGACGGCTGAACACTGAAGCTTTCTTT. Its translation is CASSRIGRLNTEAFF. Variable domain in full (rest from reference TRBV11-3 and TRBJ1-1): EAGVVQSPRYKIIEKKQPVAFWCNPISGHNTLYWYLQNLGQGPELLIRYENEEAVDDSQLPKDRFSAERLKGVDSTLKIQPAELGDSAVYLCASSRIGRLNTEAFFGQGTRLTVV.

The CDR3: CASSVTGGGGETQYF. The DNA of the CDR3 is TGTGCCAGTAGTGTCACAGGGGGCGGTGGGGAGACCCAGTACTTC. This chain uses TRBV19 with TRBJ2-5; 9 positions match TRBD1. The V gene's germline CDR1 is LNHDA and CDR2 SQIVND (reference sequence). V lost 5 bases, J lost 5 bases, and 9 bases stayed unmatched. The CDR3 covers 15 residues. Combining the CDR3 with reference TRBV19 and TRBJ2-5 gives the whole variable domain DGGITQSPKYLFRKEGQNVTLSCEQNLNHDAMYWYRQDPGQGLRLIYYSQIVNDFQKGDIAEGYSVSREKKESFPLTVTSAQKNPTAFYLCASSVTGGGGETQYFGPGTRLLVL.

V gene TRBV6-6 combines with J gene TRBJ2-3; 7 bases match TRBD1. This CDR3 region has 15 residues. Trimming removed 7 bases from V and 4 bases from J; junction bases left unmatched: 11. CDR1 is MNHNY and CDR2 is SVGAGI in the germline V gene (reference sequence). The CDR3 sequence: CASNVQGFMPDTQYF. The CDR3 DNA is TGTGCCAGCAATGTACAGGGGTTTATGCCAGATACGCAGTATTTT.

The CDR3: CAISEVGVAGTNQPQHF. The CDR3 nucleotides read TGTGCCATCAGTGAAGTGGGTGTAGCAGGAACCAATCAGCCCCAGCATTTT. The V gene is TRBV10-3, the J gene TRBJ1-5; D is unresolved. The CDR3 consists of 17 residues. V was pared by 3 bases and J by 3 bases, with 18 bases between. Germline V lookup: CDR1 ENHRY, CDR2 SYGVKD.

J is TRBJ2-7 and V is TRBV7-9; D uncertain. The germline V gene has CDR1 SEHNR and CDR2 FQNEAQ (reference sequence). The CDR3 is 12 residues long. V gave up 3 bases and J gave up 6 bases, with 9 bases separating them. CDR3 region: CASSFAPIEQYF. The CDR3 region has the DNA TGTGCCAGCAGCTTCGCGCCTATCGAGCAGTACTTC.

The chain couples TRBV9 to TRBJ2-1; perhaps TRBD1 as D (5 bases). This CDR3 comprises 13 residues. Trimming took off 2 bases at V and 7 bases at J, with 10 bases between the two ends. The V gene's germline CDR1 is SGDLS and CDR2 YYNGEE. CDR3 residues: CASSVQGWNEQFF. In DNA form, the CDR3 reads TGTGCCAGCAGCGTTCAGGGTTGGAATGAGCAGTTCTTC.

Concerning this clone itself: Other DNA sequences in this sample translate to the same CDR3. The V and J genes are TRBV30 and TRBJ1-1; D not resolved. Germline-derived CDR1 and CDR2 are GTSNPN and SVGIG (reference sequence). This CDR3 is 12 amino acids long. Trimming removed 3 bases at V and 0 bases at J, with 5 bases between. Here the CDR3 reads CAWSYMNTEAFF. CDR3 sequence (DNA): TGTGCCTGGAGCTATATGAACACTGAAGCTTTCTTT. Filled out from reference TRBV30 and TRBJ1-1, the complete variable domain reads SQTIHQWPATLVQPVGSPLSLECTVEGTSNPNLYWYRQAAGRGLQLLFYSVGIGQISSEVPQNLSASRPQDRQFILSSKKLLLSDSGFYLCAWSYMNTEAFFGQGTRLTVV.

This clone came up once. The rearrangement links TRBV13 to TRBJ2-7, with 11 bases matching TRBD2. CDR1 and CDR2 from the germline V gene are PRHDT and FYEKMQ (reference sequence). After removal of 4 bases from V and 7 bases from J, the junction contained 12 bases not matched to a gene. This CDR3 contains 16 residues. CDR3 in amino acids: CASSYNLLAGVGEQYF. The CDR3 coding sequence is TGTGCCAGCAGCTACAACCTACTAGCGGGAGTGGGAGAGCAGTACTTC.

The chain joins TRBV13 to TRBJ2-7; D perhaps matches TRBD2 (5 bases). V was trimmed by 5 bases and J by 2 bases, leaving 16 bases between them. There are 15 residues in the CDR3. Germline CDR1 reads PRHDT; CDR2 reads FYEKMQ (reference sequence). The CDR3 spells CASSPGGGSPYEQYF. CDR3 nucleotides: TGTGCCAGCAGCCCAGGCGGAGGCAGTCCCTACGAGCAGTACTTC.